This T cell receptor beta chain was recorded in a study of regulatory and conventional T cells in RAG deficiency. Study-level results: Omenn patients showed >85% Treg-Tconv overlap and shorter CDR3 lengths. Omenn syndrome and CID/AS patients had about 100-fold fewer unique Treg TCR beta sequences, versus around 10-fold elsewhere. Shannon entropy was markedly lower and Simpson indices higher in RAG-deficient patients than control T-cell subsets.

As to this clone: No antigen is known for it.

The sorted regulatory T cells were CD4+, CD25-high and CD127-low, with genomic DNA sequenced. Libraries were prepared by immunoSEQ multiplex PCR; TCRdb keeps only in-frame clonotypes and omits some of them. This sample has about 3,200 clones; approximately 94% occur once, and the top ten carry approximately 7.7%. The CDR3 covers 15 residues. From germline, CDR1 is MNHEY and CDR2 SMNVEV (reference sequence). V was shortened by 1 base and J by 5 bases, with 12 bases between the two germline ends. These data are also associated with another study on regulatory T cells. This second study says: The PCR used 52 TRBV and 13 TRBJ primers.

The TCR comes from a human donor in good health. The rearrangement links TRBV27 to TRBJ1-5; TRBD1 might be the D (6 bases). Sequenced input: CD4+ Tregs sorted from blood. CDR3 protein: CASSLWRGQDQPQHF. The CDR3 DNA reads as TGTGCCAGCAGTTTATGGCGGGGGCAGGATCAGCCCCAGCATTTT.